Listed here are 9 T cell receptor beta chains from one sample, sequenced in a study of blood T cell repertoires in COVID-19. TCRdb keeps only in-frame clones here, not all; method: immunoSEQ multiplex PCR. The sample includes about 170,000 clones, 70% to 85% of them seen just once. Material: peripheral blood. These receptors were collected from a man at least 80 years old with COVID-19, enrolled during active disease.

The chain couples TRBV5-1 to TRBJ2-6; 7 nucleotides match TRBD1. The CDR3 is 17 residues long. From germline, CDR1 is SGHRS and CDR2 YFSETQ. The V segment lost 1 base and the J segment 0 bases; nucleotides outside the gene matches: 4. The CDR3 loop reads CASSLTGVTSGANVLTF. Written as DNA, the CDR3 is TGCGCCAGCAGCTTGACAGGGGTCACCTCTGGGGCCAACGTCCTGACTTTC.

The chain combines TRBV18 with TRBJ2-3; tentatively, D is TRBD2 (6 bases). V was pared by 2 bases and J by 7 bases, with 16 bases between. The CDR3 is made up of 15 amino acids. In germline, CDR1 is KGHSH, CDR2 LQKENI. Here the CDR3 DNA reads TGTGCCAGCTCACCAGCGGCGGGACCAGGGAATACGCAGTATTTT. It is translated as CASSPAAGPGNTQYF.

This chain joins TRBV5-6 and TRBJ2-5; D gene uncertain. Trimming took 4 bases from V and 0 from J, leaving 13 bases between them. The CDR3 is 15 residues long. Per the germline V gene, CDR1 is SGHDT and CDR2 is YYEEEE. Here the CDR3 reads CASSTKTEYQETQYF. CDR3 in DNA: TGTGCCAGCAGCACTAAGACCGAGTACCAAGAGACCCAGTACTTC. The full variable domain, rest sourced from reference TRBV5-6 and TRBJ2-5, is DAGVTQSPTHLIKTRGQQVTLRCSPKSGHDTVSWYQQALGQGPQFIFQYYEEEERQRGNFPDRFSGHQFPNYSSELNVNALLLGDSALYLCASSTKTEYQETQYFGPGTRLLVL.

The chain recombines TRBV6-6 with TRBJ2-5; 10 bases align to TRBD2. Looked up from germline, CDR1 is MNHNY and CDR2 is SVGAGI (reference sequence). This CDR3 region has 13 residues. V lost 2 bases, J lost 11 bases, and 5 bases stayed unmatched. The CDR3 nucleotides read TGTGCCAGCAGTTACGCTAGCGGGGGAGCACAGTACTTC. The encoded protein is CASSYASGGAQYF.

The chain joins TRBV6-5 to TRBJ2-1; TRBD1 matches at 11 bases. Germline lookup yields CDR1 MNHEY and CDR2 SVGAGI. J was trimmed by 7 bases and V by 8 bases; bases with no gene match: 10. The CDR3 runs to 15 residues. The DNA for the CDR3 is TGTGCCAGCCTTGATAGGACAGGGGGCAAGAATGAGCAGTTCTTC. Translation: CASLDRTGGKNEQFF.

This rearrangement joins TRBV7-2 to TRBJ2-7; maybe TRBD1 (5 bases). Germline V lookup: CDR1 SGHTA, CDR2 FQGNSA. The CDR3 is 13 residues long. The germline V and J ends were trimmed by 5 bases and 3 bases, with 11 bases remaining between them. The CDR3 spells CASSRNRNYEQYF. The CDR3 nucleotides read TGTGCCAGCAGCCGCAACAGGAACTACGAGCAGTACTTC.

DNA for the CDR3: TGTGCCAGCAGCTTGGGAGGACAGGCGTTCTCTGGAAACACCATATATTTT. It yields the protein CASSLGGQAFSGNTIYF. The chain recombines TRBV5-6 with TRBJ1-3; 7 nucleotides align to TRBD1. This CDR3 has 17 residues. From germline, CDR1 is SGHDT and CDR2 YYEEEE. V was pared by 0 bases and J by 0 bases, with 6 bases of the junction left unmatched.

The chain couples TRBV28 to TRBJ1-1; 7 bases map to TRBD1. Trimming removed 6 bases from V and 4 bases from J; junction bases left unmatched: 8. Germline-derived CDR1 and CDR2 are MDHEN and SYDVKM. CDR3 length equals 14 residues. DNA of the CDR3: TGTGCCAGCAGCCCCTGGGGACAGATCACTGAAGCTTTCTTT. Its translation is CASSPWGQITEAFF.

This chain joins TRBV19 and TRBJ1-2; perhaps TRBD1 as D (5 bases). Germline V gives CDR1 LNHDA, CDR2 SQIVND (reference sequence). V was cut by 4 bases and J by 4 bases, with 10 bases left in between. The length of the CDR3 is 13 residues. The CDR3 is CASSNGGSYGYTF. The CDR3 DNA follows: TGTGCCAGTAGTAACGGGGGAAGCTATGGCTACACCTTC. The full variable domain, its missing parts supplied by reference TRBV19 and TRBJ1-2, is DGGITQSPKYLFRKEGQNVTLSCEQNLNHDAMYWYRQDPGQGLRLIYYSQIVNDFQKGDIAEGYSVSREKKESFPLTVTSAQKNPTAFYLCASSNGGSYGYTFGSGTRLTVV.